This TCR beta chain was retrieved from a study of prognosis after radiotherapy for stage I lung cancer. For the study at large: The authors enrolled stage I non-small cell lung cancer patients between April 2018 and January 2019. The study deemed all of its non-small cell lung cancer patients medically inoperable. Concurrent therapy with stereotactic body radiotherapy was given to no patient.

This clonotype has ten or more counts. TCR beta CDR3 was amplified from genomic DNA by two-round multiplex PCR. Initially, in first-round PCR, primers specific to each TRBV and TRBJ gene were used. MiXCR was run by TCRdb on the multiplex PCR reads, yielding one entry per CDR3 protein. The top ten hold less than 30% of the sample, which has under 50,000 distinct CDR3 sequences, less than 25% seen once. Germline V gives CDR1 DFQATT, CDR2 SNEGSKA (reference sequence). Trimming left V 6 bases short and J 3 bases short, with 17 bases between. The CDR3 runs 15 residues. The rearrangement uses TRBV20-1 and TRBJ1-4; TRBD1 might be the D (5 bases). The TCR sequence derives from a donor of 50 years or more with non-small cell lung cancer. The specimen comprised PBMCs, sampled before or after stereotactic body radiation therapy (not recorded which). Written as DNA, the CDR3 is TGCAGTGCCGCCCCCTTGGGGCGCCCTAATGAAAAACTGTTTTTT. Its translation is CSAAPLGRPNEKLFF.